This T cell receptor (beta chain) was documented in a study of T cell responses to AZD1222 COVID-19 vaccine. Study-wide context: Researchers grouped second doses given at about 4 or about 12 weeks into one pool. The study, taken as a whole, reports: Spike-specific TCR breadth and depth rose after two AZD1222 doses.

Note on this clone: As yet, its antigen is unknown.

The CDR3 contains 12 residues. In germline, CDR1 is SEHNR, CDR2 FQNEAQ (reference sequence). The V and J ends lost 5 bases and 4 bases respectively, with 9 bases between them. The repertoire was sequenced with immunoSEQ multiplex PCR; TCRdb's copy has only in-frame clones and lacks some. The data hold under 150,000 clones, with 80% to 90% observed a single time. The V and J genes are TRBV7-9 and TRBJ2-7, with D hard to call. Sample: peripheral blood, taken on day 0 of AZD1222 vaccination. The sequence was obtained from an adult in good health. The chain's CDR3 is CASSPNPYEQYF. The CDR3 coding sequence is TGTGCCAGCAGCCCGAATCCGTACGAGCAGTACTTC.